This T cell receptor (beta chain) was captured by sequencing in a study of T cells in women clearing cervical HPV infection. Method: immunoSEQ multiplex PCR; TCRdb's copy keeps in-frame clones and lacks some. The specimen's table records 45,000 to 55,000 clones. On this clone itself: The read gets to within 3 residues of the CDR3 end, and the germline J gene fills in the rest.

Germline V gives CDR1 SNHLY, CDR2 FYNNEI. V dropped 7 bases and J dropped 2 bases, with 6 bases sitting between them. The CDR3 totals 12 residues. Sequenced: blood buffy coat. The sequence derives from a woman between 18 and 70 years old with a cervical HPV16 infection that either progressed to CIN3+ or cleared (not recorded which). The chain uses TRBV2 and TRBJ2-1; unclear D gene. Partial CDR3 DNA: TGTGCCAGCACTCTAGCCTACAATGAG. Translated, it gives CASTLAYNE. The full CDR3 protein reads CASTLAYNEQFF. Filled out from reference TRBV2 and TRBJ2-1, the complete variable domain reads EPEVTQTPSHQVTQMGQEVILRCVPISNHLYFYWYRQILGQKVEFLVSFYNNEISEKSEIFDDQFSVERPDGSNFTLKIRSTKLEDSAMYFCASTLAYNEQFFGPGTRLTVL.